The clone carrying this TCR beta chain was picked up a small number of times. No antigen is known for it. Different DNA sequences within this sample yield the same CDR3. The V gene's germline CDR1 is LNHNV and CDR2 YYDKDF (reference sequence). Trimming stripped 0 bases from V and 3 bases from J, with 6 bases between. The CDR3 runs 13 residues. This specimen belongs to a study of shared clonotypes between healthy human individuals. General observations from the study: Read depth was anticipated to influence clonotype sharing among donors. For sorted subsets, rarefaction showed incomplete sequencing despite large depth.

CD8 memory was a combination of CD45RO+ cells and CCR7-negative CD45RA+ TemRA cells. Over several immunoSEQ plates, each subset's genomic DNA was distributed in even portions. Profiling relied on immunoSEQ multiplex PCR, and the TCRdb table lists in-frame clones only, not all of them. The data show around 100,000 clones, about two thirds seen once. Sequences were obtained from memory CD8+ T cells sorted from blood. The subset here: CD45RO+ cells pooled with CCR7-negative TemRA cells. The genes are TRBV15 and TRBJ2-7; D remains ambiguous. The receptor's source is a man under 40 in good health. CDR3 sequence reads: CATSRDLSYEQYF. CDR3 nucleotide sequence: TGTGCCACCAGCAGAGATCTTAGCTACGAGCAGTACTTC.